What follows are 3 T cell receptor beta chains derived from one specimen sequenced in a study of CD8 T cells in ankylosing spondylitis. Each CDR3 protein is one row after TCRdb ran MiXCR on the 5' RACE reads. The data show hundreds of thousands of distinct CDR3 sequences, around 7.8% seen once. What was sequenced was blood, either unsorted or a sorted T cell fraction (not recorded which). These receptors were obtained from a male donor with ankylosing spondylitis or in good health (not recorded which).

This clonotype showed up many times. J is TRBJ2-1 and V is TRBV7-8; TRBD2 matches at 12 bases. V was clipped by 1 base and J by 10 bases; unmatched bases: 2. The germline gives CDR1 SGHVS, CDR2 FQNEAQ. CDR3 length: 14 amino acids. The CDR3 loop is CASSLGLAGGEQFF. The CDR3 DNA reads TGTGCCAGCAGCTTAGGGCTAGCGGGAGGGGAGCAGTTCTTC.

This clonotype showed up many times. The chain combines TRBV7-9 with TRBJ2-7, with 7 bases identical to TRBD1. Germline CDR1 reads SEHNR; CDR2 reads FQNEAQ (reference sequence). This CDR3 spans 14 amino acids. V lost 3 bases, J lost 3 bases, and 5 bases stayed unmatched. The CDR3 is CASSLVGDSYEQYF. The CDR3 DNA is TGTGCCAGCAGCTTGGTAGGGGACAGCTACGAGCAGTACTTC. The entire variable domain, with the rest obtained from reference TRBV7-9 and TRBJ2-7, is as follows: DTGVSQNPRHKITKRGQNVTFRCDPISEHNRLYWYRQTLGQGPEFLTYFQNEAQLEKSRLLSDRFSAERPKGSFSTLEIQRTEQGDSAMYLCASSLVGDSYEQYFGPGTRLTVT.

V usage is TRBV30 and J usage is TRBJ2-1, with D perhaps matching TRBD1 (5 bases). Trimming took 3 bases from V and 8 from J, leaving 17 bases between them. The CDR3 sequence is 14 residues long. CDR1 and CDR2 from the germline V gene are GTSNPN and SVGIG (reference sequence). CDR3 sequence: CAWRGPYAVDEQFF. CDR3 in DNA: TGTGCCTGGAGGGGGCCCTATGCGGTGGATGAGCAGTTCTTC.